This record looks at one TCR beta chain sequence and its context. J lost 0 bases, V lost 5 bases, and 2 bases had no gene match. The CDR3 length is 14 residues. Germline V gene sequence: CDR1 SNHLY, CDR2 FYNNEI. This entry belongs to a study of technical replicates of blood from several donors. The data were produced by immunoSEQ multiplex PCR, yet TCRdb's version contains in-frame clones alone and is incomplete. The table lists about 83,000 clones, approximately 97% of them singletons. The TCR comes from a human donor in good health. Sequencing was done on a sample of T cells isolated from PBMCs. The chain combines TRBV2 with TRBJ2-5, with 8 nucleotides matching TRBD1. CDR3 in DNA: TGTGCCAGCAGTAGACAGGGGTACCAAGAGACCCAGTACTTC. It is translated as CASSRQGYQETQYF.